The 20 T cell receptor beta chains below all came from one sample that was sequenced in a study of neurological immune-mediated disorders. Time point specified: longitudinal time-point 2. MiXCR, run by TCRdb on the 5' RACE reads, gives a single entry per CDR3 protein. This sample yields approximately 82,000 distinct CDR3 sequences, of which over 10% are seen a single time; approximately 5% belongs to the top ten. Sequencing was performed on PBMCs. The receptor set was obtained from a female donor with HTLV-1-associated myelopathy (HAM/TSP).

This clonotype has ten or more counts. V gene TRBV20-1 combines with J gene TRBJ2-7, with TRBD1 matching 10 bases. This CDR3 contains 14 residues. The J segment lost 2 bases and the V segment lost 3 bases, leaving 4 bases of the junction unmatched. Germline V gives CDR1 DFQATT, CDR2 SNEGSKA (reference sequence). The CDR3 coding sequence is TGCAGTGCTAGTGCCGGGACAGGGGCCTACGAGCAGTACTTC. Translation gives CSASAGTGAYEQYF.

This clonotype was picked up many times. The chain is built from TRBV10-3 and TRBJ2-6; D unclear. CDR1 ENHRY and CDR2 SYGVKD come from the germline V gene. V lost 2 bases and J 1 base, leaving 3 bases between the germline ends. The CDR3 consists of 14 residues. This CDR3 reads CAISEGSGANVLTF. The CDR3 coding sequence is TGTGCCATCAGTGAGGGGTCTGGGGCCAACGTCCTGACTTTC.

This clonotype occurred many times. The J gene is TRBJ1-5, the V gene TRBV3-1; D call uncertain. CDR3 length: 14 amino acids. CDR1 LGHDT and CDR2 YNNKEL come from the germline V gene (reference sequence). The V end lost 4 bases, the J end lost 3 bases, and 10 bases lay between the germline ends. The CDR3 DNA sequence: TGTGCCAGCAGCCCAGCAAACACCAATCAGCCCCAGCATTTT. It encodes CASSPANTNQPQHF.

This clonotype was observed at least ten times. The V gene is TRBV28, the J gene TRBJ2-7; D may be TRBD2 (6 bases). Between the trimmed V and J ends, which lost 5 bases and 7 bases, there was a span of 9 bases. Germline values: CDR1 MDHEN, CDR2 SYDVKM. The CDR3 consists of 11 residues. The CDR3 DNA reads as TGTGCCAGCAGTGGGGCGGGGGAGCAGTACTTC. This gives the protein CASSGAGEQYF.

The chain uses TRBV5-1 and TRBJ2-7; no clear D gene. Germline assignment: CDR1 SGHRS and CDR2 YFSETQ. V was cut by 1 base and J by 1 base, with 12 bases left in between. The CDR3 is 15 amino acids. The CDR3 region has the DNA TGCGCCAGCAGCTTGTCCGGTGACGCTTCCTACGAGCAGTACTTC. Translated: CASSLSGDASYEQYF.

This clonotype was detected only a few times. The chain uses TRBV3-1 and TRBJ1-6; D may be TRBD1 (6 bases). V was cut by 0 bases and J by 7 bases, with 13 bases left in between. The CDR3 has 16 residues. Germline CDR1 reads LGHDT; CDR2 reads YNNKEL (reference sequence). The CDR3 reads CASSQEGGGPNSPLHF. As DNA, the CDR3 is TGTGCCAGCAGCCAAGAAGGGGGGGGGCCCAATTCACCCCTCCACTTT.

Many counts were recorded for this clonotype. The chain links TRBV7-9 to TRBJ1-5; D remains unclear. Germline-derived CDR1 and CDR2 are SEHNR and FQNEAQ (reference sequence). This CDR3 has 15 residues. Trimming stripped 1 base from V and 0 bases from J, with 7 bases between. The CDR3 nucleotides are TGTGCCAGCAGCTTAGGACTTAATAGCAATCAGCCCCAGCATTTT. It codes for CASSLGLNSNQPQHF.

Ten or more counts support this clonotype. V is TRBV5-1 and J is TRBJ1-5; D may be TRBD1 (5 bases). The V gene lost 0 bases and the J gene lost 1 base, with 8 bases spanning the gap. Germline assignment: CDR1 SGHRS and CDR2 YFSETQ. This CDR3 is built from 15 residues. This CDR3 is CASSLGGTSNQPQHF. In nucleotides, the CDR3 is TGCGCCAGCAGCTTGGGGGGGACCAGCAATCAGCCCCAGCATTTT.

Ten or more counts support this clonotype. V usage is TRBV12-3 or TRBV12-4 and J usage is TRBJ2-6; 11 bases map to TRBD1. There are 17 residues in the CDR3. V gave up 5 bases and J gave up 4 bases; unmatched junction bases: 7. CDR3 in DNA: TGTGCCAGCAGTAGGACAGGGGGCGCGTCGGGGGCCAACGTCCTGACTTTC. Translation gives CASSRTGGASGANVLTF.

V is TRBV2 and J is TRBJ2-2; 10 positions match TRBD2. This CDR3 contains 14 residues. Germline V gene sequence: CDR1 SNHLY, CDR2 FYNNEI. Trimming cost V 9 bases and J 5 bases; bases outside gene matches: 6. Here the CDR3 reads CASLAGAGTGELFF. The CDR3 nucleotides are TGTGCCAGTCTAGCGGGGGCGGGGACCGGGGAGCTGTTTTTT.

The chain employs TRBV20-1 and TRBJ2-4; D might be TRBD1 or TRBD2, each matching 6 bases. Germline CDR1 and CDR2: DFQATT and SNEGSKA (reference sequence). Trimming shortened V by 5 bases and J by 1 base, and 18 bases separated the two germline ends. The CDR3 sequence is 16 residues long. CDR3 nucleotide sequence: TGCAGTGCTGAACCCCCTGGGGGGCAGGCCAAAAACATTCAGTACTTC. This sequence encodes CSAEPPGGQAKNIQYF.

This clonotype has at least ten counts. This chain links TRBV20-1 with TRBJ2-5; 10 bases align to TRBD1. From germline, CDR1 is DFQATT and CDR2 SNEGSKA (reference sequence). Trimming cost V 6 bases and J 5 bases; bases outside gene matches: 6. CDR3 size: 13 residues. In nucleotides, the CDR3 is TGCAGTGCGCGCCGGGACAGGGGCGAGACCCAGTACTTC. It specifies CSARRDRGETQYF.

This chain joins TRBV5-1 and TRBJ1-1, with no clear D. CDR3 size: 14 residues. V lost 4 bases and J lost 2, with 12 bases in between. Germline V gene lookup returns CDR1 SGHRS and CDR2 YFSETQ. CDR3 sequence (DNA): TGCGCCAGCAGCCCCAGGTACAGCAACACTGAAGCTTTCTTT. Translated: CASSPRYSNTEAFF.

In this sample, this clonotype turned up many times. The chain uses TRBV5-1 and TRBJ2-2; tentative D call: TRBD2 (5 bases). The CDR3 has 14 residues. Germline values: CDR1 SGHRS, CDR2 YFSETQ. The V end was cut by 0 bases, the J end by 4 bases, with 7 bases between. The CDR3 DNA reads as TGCGCCAGCAGCTTGGCGGGGATCACCGGGGAGCTGTTTTTT. Residues: CASSLAGITGELFF.

This clonotype was counted ten times or more. The V call is TRBV28, the J call TRBJ1-2; 9 bases align to TRBD1. This CDR3 is 14 amino acids long. The junction had 10 bases not matched to a gene; V was cut back by 6 bases and J by 8 bases. Germline-derived CDR1 and CDR2 are MDHEN and SYDVKM. CDR3 in amino acids: CASRNRGRVEGYTF. The CDR3 bases are TGTGCCAGCAGAAACAGGGGGCGTGTGGAAGGCTACACCTTC.

This chain joins TRBV24-1 and TRBJ2-7; 11 positions agree with TRBD1. Germline V gives CDR1 KGHDR, CDR2 SFDVKD. The CDR3 consists of 16 residues. Trimming cost V 0 bases and J 3 bases; bases outside gene matches: 3. Here the CDR3 DNA reads TGTGCCACCAGTGATTTGGGGACAGGGGGTGGCTACGAGCAGTACTTC. It translates to CATSDLGTGGGYEQYF.

This clonotype was seen repeatedly, ten times or more. The rearrangement joins TRBV12-3 or TRBV12-4 to TRBJ2-7, with D hard to call. V lost 4 bases and J 3 bases, leaving 13 bases between the germline ends. The CDR3 is 14 residues long. CDR3: CASSSKGRIYEQYF. In nucleotides, the CDR3 is TGTGCCAGCAGTTCAAAAGGACGGATCTACGAGCAGTACTTC.

The chain uses TRBV29-1 and TRBJ1-2; D is ambiguous. V lost 4 bases and J lost 1, with 13 bases in between. Germline V gene data show CDR1 as SQVTM and CDR2 as ANQGSEA. The CDR3 has 14 amino acids. CDR3 sequence: CSVVKGQLNYGYTF. The CDR3 DNA sequence: TGCAGCGTTGTCAAAGGGCAGCTTAACTATGGCTACACCTTC.

This clonotype was seen many times. The rearrangement links TRBV18 to TRBJ2-1; tentatively, D is TRBD1 (5 bases). CDR1 is KGHSH, CDR2 LQKENI, per germline. V shed 0 bases and J shed 0 bases, with 9 bases lying between them. The CDR3 sequence is 16 residues long. The DNA of the CDR3 is TGTGCCAGCTCACCACCGGACACGAGCTCCTACAATGAGCAGTTCTTC. As protein: CASSPPDTSSYNEQFF.

This clonotype was found many times. The J gene is TRBJ1-3, the V gene TRBV5-1; D may be TRBD1 (5 bases). Deletions cut 0 bases from V and 0 bases from J, with 10 bases between. Germline V lookup: CDR1 SGHRS, CDR2 YFSETQ. The CDR3 is 16 amino acids. The CDR3 DNA follows: TGCGCCAGCAGCTTGGTGGGGGATCTCTCTGGAAACACCATATATTTT. It translates to CASSLVGDLSGNTIYF.